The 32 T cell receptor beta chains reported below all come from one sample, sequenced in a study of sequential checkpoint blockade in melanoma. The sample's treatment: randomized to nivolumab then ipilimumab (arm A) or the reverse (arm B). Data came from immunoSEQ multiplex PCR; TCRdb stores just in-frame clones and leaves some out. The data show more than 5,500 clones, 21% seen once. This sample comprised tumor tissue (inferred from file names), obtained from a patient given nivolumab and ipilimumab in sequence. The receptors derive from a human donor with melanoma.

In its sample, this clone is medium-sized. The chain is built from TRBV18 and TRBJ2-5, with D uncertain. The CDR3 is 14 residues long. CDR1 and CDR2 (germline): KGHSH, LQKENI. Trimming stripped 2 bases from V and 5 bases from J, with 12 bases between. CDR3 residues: CASSPVTTSETQYF. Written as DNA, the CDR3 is TGTGCCAGCTCACCAGTGACAACGTCCGAGACCCAGTACTTC.

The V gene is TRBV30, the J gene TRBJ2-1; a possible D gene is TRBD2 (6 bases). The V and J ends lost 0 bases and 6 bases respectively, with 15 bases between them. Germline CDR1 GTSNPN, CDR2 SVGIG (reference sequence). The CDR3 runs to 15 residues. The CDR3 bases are TGTGCCTGGAGTGTAGGAGCGGGCCCCCGCAATGAGCAGTTCTTC. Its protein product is CAWSVGAGPRNEQFF. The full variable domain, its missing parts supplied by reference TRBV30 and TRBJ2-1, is SQTIHQWPATLVQPVGSPLSLECTVEGTSNPNLYWYRQAAGRGLQLLFYSVGIGQISSEVPQNLSASRPQDRQFILSSKKLLLSDSGFYLCAWSVGAGPRNEQFFGPGTRLTVL.

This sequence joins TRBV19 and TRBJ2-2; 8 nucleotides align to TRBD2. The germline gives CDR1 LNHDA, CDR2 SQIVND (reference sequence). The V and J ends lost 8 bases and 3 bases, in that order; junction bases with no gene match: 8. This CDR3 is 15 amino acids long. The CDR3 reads CASHTGGSYTGELFF. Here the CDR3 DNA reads TGTGCCAGTCATACGGGGGGGTCGTACACCGGGGAGCTGTTTTTT.

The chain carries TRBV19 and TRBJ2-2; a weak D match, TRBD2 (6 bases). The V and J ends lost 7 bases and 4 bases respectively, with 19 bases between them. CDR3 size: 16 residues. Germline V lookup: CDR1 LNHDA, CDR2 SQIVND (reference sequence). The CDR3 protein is CASTSGRTPGTGELFF. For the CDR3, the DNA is TGTGCCAGTACCTCTGGGAGGACTCCCGGCACCGGGGAGCTGTTTTTT.

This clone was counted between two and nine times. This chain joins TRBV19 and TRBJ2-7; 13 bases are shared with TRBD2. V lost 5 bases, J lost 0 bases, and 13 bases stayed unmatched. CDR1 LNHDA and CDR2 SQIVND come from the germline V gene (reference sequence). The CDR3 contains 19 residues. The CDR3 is CASSPRLAGGTPGSYEQYF. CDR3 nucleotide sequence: TGTGCCAGTAGTCCCCGACTAGCGGGAGGCACCCCTGGCTCCTACGAGCAGTACTTC. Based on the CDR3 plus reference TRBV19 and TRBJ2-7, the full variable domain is DGGITQSPKYLFRKEGQNVTLSCEQNLNHDAMYWYRQDPGQGLRLIYYSQIVNDFQKGDIAEGYSVSREKKESFPLTVTSAQKNPTAFYLCASSPRLAGGTPGSYEQYFGPGTRLTVT.

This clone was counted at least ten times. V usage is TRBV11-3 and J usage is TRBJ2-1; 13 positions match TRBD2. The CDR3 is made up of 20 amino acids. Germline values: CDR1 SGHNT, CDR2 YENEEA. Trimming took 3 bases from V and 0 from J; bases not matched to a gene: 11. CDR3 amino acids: CASSLVVGLAGSSSYNEQFF. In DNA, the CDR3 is TGTGCCAGCAGCTTGGTGGTGGGACTAGCGGGATCTTCCTCCTACAATGAGCAGTTCTTC.

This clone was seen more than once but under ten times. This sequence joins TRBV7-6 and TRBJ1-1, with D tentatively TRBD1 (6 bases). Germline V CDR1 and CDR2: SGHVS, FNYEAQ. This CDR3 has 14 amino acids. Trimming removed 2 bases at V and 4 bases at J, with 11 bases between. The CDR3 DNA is TGTGCCAGCAGCTTAACAGGGCGGAGCACTGAAGCTTTCTTT. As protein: CASSLTGRSTEAFF.

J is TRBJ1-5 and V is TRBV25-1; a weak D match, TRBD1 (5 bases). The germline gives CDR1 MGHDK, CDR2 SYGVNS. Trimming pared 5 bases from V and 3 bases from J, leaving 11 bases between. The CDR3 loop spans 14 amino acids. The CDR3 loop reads CASSWQGHNQPQHF. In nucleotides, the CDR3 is TGTGCCAGCAGTTGGCAGGGTCACAATCAGCCCCAGCATTTT.

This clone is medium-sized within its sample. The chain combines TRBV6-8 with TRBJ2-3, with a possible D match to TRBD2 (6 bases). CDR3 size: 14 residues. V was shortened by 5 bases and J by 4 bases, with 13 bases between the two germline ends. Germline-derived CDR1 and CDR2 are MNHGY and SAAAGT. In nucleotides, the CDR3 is TGTGCCAGCAGTGGGGGGATGTTGGCAGATACGCAGTATTTT. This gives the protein CASSGGMLADTQYF.

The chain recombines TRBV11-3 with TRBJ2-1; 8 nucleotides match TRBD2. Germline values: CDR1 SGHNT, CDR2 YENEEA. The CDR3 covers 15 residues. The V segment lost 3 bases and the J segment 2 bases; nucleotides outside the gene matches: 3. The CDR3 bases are TGTGCCAGCAGCTTGGGAGCGGGAGCCTACAATGAGCAGTTCTTC. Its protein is CASSLGAGAYNEQFF.

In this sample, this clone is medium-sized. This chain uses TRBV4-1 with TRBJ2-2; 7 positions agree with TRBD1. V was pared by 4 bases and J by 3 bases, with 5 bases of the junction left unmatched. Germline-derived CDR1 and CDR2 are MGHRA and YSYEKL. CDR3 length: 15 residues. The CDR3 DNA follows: TGCGCCAGCAGCCCGGTCCAGGGGGACACCGGGGAGCTGTTTTTT. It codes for CASSPVQGDTGELFF.

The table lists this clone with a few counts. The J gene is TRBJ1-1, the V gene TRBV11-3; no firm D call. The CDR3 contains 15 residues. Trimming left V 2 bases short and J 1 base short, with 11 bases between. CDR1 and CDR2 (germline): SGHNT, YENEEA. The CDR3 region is CASSLRYGENTEAFF. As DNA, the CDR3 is TGTGCCAGCAGCTTAAGGTACGGCGAGAACACTGAAGCTTTCTTT.

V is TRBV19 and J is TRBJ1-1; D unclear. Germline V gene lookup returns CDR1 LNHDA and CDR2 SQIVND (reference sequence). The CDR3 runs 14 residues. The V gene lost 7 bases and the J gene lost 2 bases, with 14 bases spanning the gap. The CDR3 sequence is CASNTPQRNTEAFF. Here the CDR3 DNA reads TGTGCCAGTAATACGCCCCAGCGAAACACTGAAGCTTTCTTT.

The CDR3 sequence: CASSPGLAGGGQETQYF. Here the CDR3 DNA reads TGCGCCAGCAGCCCCGGACTAGCGGGAGGTGGCCAAGAGACCCAGTACTTC. This sequence joins TRBV5-1 and TRBJ2-5; 14 nucleotides match TRBD2. Germline V gives CDR1 SGHRS, CDR2 YFSETQ. V was clipped by 4 bases and J by 1 base; unmatched bases: 6. The CDR3 sequence is 17 residues long.

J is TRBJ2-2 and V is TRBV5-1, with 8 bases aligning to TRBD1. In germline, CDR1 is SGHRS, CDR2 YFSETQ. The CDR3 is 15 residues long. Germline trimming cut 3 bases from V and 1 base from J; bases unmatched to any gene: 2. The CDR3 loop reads CASSWGTGNTGELFF. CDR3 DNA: TGCGCCAGCAGCTGGGGGACAGGGAACACCGGGGAGCTGTTTTTT.

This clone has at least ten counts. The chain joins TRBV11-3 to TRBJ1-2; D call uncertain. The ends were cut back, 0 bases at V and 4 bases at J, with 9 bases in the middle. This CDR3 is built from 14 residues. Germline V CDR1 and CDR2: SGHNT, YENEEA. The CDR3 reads CASSLDRGSYGYTF. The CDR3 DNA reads TGTGCCAGCAGCTTAGACCGGGGTTCCTATGGCTACACCTTC.

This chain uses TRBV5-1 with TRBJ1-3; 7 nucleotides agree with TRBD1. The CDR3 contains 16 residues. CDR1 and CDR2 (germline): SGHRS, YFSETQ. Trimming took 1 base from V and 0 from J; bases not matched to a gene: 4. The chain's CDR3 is CASSLLGQTSGNTIYF. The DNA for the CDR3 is TGCGCCAGCAGCTTGTTGGGACAGACCTCTGGAAACACCATATATTTT.

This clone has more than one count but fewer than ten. The CDR3 spells CASSAKPGQIMNTEAFF. The CDR3 nucleotides are TGCGCCAGCAGCGCAAAACCGGGACAGATCATGAACACTGAAGCTTTCTTT. J is TRBJ1-1 and V is TRBV4-1, with TRBD1 matching over 7 bases. Germline-derived CDR1 and CDR2 are MGHRA and YSYEKL. The junction had 12 bases not matched to a gene; V was cut back by 5 bases and J by 0 bases. The CDR3 covers 17 residues.

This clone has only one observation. The CDR3 DNA reads as TGCGCCAGCAGCTTGGGCCGGGGGGGCGTAACAGATACGCAGTATTTT. It yields the protein CASSLGRGGVTDTQYF. The chain couples TRBV5-1 to TRBJ2-3; 8 bases are a match to TRBD2. The germline V gene encodes CDR1 SGHRS and CDR2 YFSETQ. The V segment lost 0 bases and the J segment 3 bases; nucleotides outside the gene matches: 6. The CDR3 totals 16 residues. Complete variable domain (other parts from reference TRBV5-1 and TRBJ2-3): KAGVTQTPRYLIKTRGQQVTLSCSPISGHRSVSWYQQTPGQGLQFLFEYFSETQRNKGNFPGRFSGRQFSNSRSEMNVSTLELGDSALYLCASSLGRGGVTDTQYFGPGTRLTVL.

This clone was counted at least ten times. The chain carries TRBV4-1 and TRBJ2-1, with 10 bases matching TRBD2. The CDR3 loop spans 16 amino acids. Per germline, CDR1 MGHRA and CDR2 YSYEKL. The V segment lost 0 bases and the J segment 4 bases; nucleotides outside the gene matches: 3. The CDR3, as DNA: TGCGCCAGCAGCCAAGAATTACTAGCGGGGTACAATGAGCAGTTCTTC. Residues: CASSQELLAGYNEQFF.

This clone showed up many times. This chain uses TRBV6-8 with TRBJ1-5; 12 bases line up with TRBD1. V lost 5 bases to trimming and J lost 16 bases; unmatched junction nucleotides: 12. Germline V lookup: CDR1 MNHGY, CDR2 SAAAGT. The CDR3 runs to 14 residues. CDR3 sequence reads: CASSDRYGTGGLHF. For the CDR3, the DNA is TGTGCCAGCAGTGACAGATACGGGACAGGGGGCTTACATTTT.

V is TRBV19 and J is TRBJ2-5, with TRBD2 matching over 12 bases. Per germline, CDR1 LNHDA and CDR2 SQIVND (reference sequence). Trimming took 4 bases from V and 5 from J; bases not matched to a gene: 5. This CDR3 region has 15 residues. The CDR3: CASSTTSGSLETQYF. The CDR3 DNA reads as TGTGCCAGTAGTACGACTAGCGGGAGTTTGGAGACCCAGTACTTC. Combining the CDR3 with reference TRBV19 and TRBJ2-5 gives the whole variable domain DGGITQSPKYLFRKEGQNVTLSCEQNLNHDAMYWYRQDPGQGLRLIYYSQIVNDFQKGDIAEGYSVSREKKESFPLTVTSAQKNPTAFYLCASSTTSGSLETQYFGPGTRLLVL.

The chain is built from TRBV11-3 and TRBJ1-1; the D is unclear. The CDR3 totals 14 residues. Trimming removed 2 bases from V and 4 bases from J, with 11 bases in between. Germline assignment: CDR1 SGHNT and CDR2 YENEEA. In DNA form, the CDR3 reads TGTGCCAGCAGCTTAAGTGAGGGTTTCACTGAAGCTTTCTTT. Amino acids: CASSLSEGFTEAFF.

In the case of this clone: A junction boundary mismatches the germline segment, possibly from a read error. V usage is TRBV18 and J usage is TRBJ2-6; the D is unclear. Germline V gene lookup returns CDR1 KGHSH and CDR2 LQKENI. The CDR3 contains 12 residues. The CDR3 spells CASSTGSNVLTF. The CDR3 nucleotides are TGTGCCAGCTCAACTGGGTCCAACGTCCTGACTTTC.

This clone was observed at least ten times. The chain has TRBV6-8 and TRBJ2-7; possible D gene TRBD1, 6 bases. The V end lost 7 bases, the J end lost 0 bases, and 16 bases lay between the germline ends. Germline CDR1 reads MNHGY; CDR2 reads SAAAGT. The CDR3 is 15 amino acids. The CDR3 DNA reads TGTGCCAGCACTCTGGACAGTTCGACCTCCTACGAGCAGTACTTC. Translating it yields CASTLDSSTSYEQYF.

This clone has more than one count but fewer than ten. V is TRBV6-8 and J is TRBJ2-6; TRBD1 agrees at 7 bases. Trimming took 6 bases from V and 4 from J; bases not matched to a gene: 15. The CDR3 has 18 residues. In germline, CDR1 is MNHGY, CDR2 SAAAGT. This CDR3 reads CASRTTGAGARGANVLTF. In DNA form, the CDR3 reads TGTGCCAGCAGAACTACAGGGGCCGGGGCGCGCGGGGCCAACGTCCTGACTTTC.

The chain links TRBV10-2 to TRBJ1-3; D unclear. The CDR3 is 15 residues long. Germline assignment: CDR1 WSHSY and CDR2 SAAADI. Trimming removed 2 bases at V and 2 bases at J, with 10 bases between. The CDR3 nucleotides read TGCGCCAGCAGTGAGCAACAGAGGACTGGAAACACCATATATTTT. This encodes CASSEQQRTGNTIYF.

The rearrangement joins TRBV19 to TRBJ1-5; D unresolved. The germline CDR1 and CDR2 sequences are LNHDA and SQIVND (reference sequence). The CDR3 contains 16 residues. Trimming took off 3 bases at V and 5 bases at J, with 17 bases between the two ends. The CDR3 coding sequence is TGTGCCAGTAGTATTCAGAGCGGCGGAAGGTATCAGCCCCAGCATTTT. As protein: CASSIQSGGRYQPQHF.

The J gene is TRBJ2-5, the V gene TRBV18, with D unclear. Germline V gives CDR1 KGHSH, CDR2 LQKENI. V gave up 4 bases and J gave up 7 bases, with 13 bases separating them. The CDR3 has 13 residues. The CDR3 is CASSQTTGGTQYF. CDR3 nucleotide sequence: TGTGCCAGCTCACAAACGACGGGCGGGACCCAGTACTTC. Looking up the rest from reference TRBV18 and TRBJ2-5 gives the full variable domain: NAGVMQNPRHLVRRRGQEARLRCSPMKGHSHVYWYRQLPEEGLKFMVYLQKENIIDESGMPKERFSAEFPKEGPSILRIQQVVRGDSAAYFCASSQTTGGTQYFGPGTRLLVL.

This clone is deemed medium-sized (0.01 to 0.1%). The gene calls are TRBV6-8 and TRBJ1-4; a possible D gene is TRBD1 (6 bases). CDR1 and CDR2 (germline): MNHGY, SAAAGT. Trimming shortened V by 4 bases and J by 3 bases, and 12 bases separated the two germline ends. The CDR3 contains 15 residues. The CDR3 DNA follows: TGTGCCAGCAGTTCTACAGGGTGGGCTAATGAAAAACTGTTTTTT. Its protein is CASSSTGWANEKLFF.

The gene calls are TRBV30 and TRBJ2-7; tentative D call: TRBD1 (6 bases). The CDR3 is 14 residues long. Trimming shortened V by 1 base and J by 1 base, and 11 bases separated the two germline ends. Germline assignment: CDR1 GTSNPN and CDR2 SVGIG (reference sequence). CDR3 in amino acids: CAWSDRVFSYEQYF. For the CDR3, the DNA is TGTGCCTGGAGTGACAGGGTCTTTTCCTACGAGCAGTACTTC.

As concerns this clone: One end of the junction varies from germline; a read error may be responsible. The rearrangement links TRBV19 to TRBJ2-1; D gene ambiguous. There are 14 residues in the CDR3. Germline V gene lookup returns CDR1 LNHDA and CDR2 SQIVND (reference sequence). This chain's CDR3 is CASSPTRWYNGQFF. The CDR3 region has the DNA TGTGCCAGTAGTCCCACCCGGTGGTACAATGGGCAGTTCTTC.